This section outlines one TCR beta chain sequence together with its context. Its specificity is unknown. It was with 60 Vbeta and 13 Jbeta primers that the PCR ran. The repertoire was sequenced with immunoSEQ multiplex PCR; TCRdb's copy has only in-frame clones and lacks some. The profile shows around 94,000 clones, about 81% of them singletons. The record originates from a study of cytomegalovirus exposure and HLA in healthy donors. Study as a whole: T cells numbering around 190 million yielded some 100 million unique TCR beta sequences in an earlier analysis.

Study results and caveats: Most TCR sequences were seen very rarely across donors, but some public TCRs occurred in many. Only CMV serostatus was available as immune exposure information. On later analysis, the bulk of CMV-associated TCR beta chains appeared to be HLA-restricted.

This CDR3 has 15 residues. With V trimmed by 3 bases and J by 1 base, 5 bases remained unmatched. Germline V gene lookup returns CDR1 MDHEN and CDR2 SYDVKM. The origin of this receptor is a man between 18 and 35 years old in good health and CMV-seronegative. Sequencing used PBMCs. This chain connects TRBV28 to TRBJ2-5, with 7 bases aligning to TRBD1. The CDR3 here is CASSFTGTAQETQYF. The DNA for the CDR3 is TGTGCCAGCAGTTTCACCGGGACAGCCCAAGAGACCCAGTACTTC.